Below, 10 T cell receptor beta chains from the same sample are listed, as sequenced in a study of blood T cells in healthy people across ages. A second roughly 6 to 12 cycle PCR used barcoded and J-beta primers. TCRdb analysed the 5' RACE reads with MiXCR anew, one entry per CDR3 protein. The sample comprises 650,000 to 900,000 distinct CDR3 sequences, about 62% of which are singletons, and approximately 30% rests with the top ten. Sequenced input: blood. The receptors shown here come from a man aged 25-45 years in good health.

The chain is built from TRBV7-3 and TRBJ1-2; 7 bases align to TRBD1. Germline V gene data show CDR1 as SGHTA and CDR2 as FQGTGA. There are 15 residues in the CDR3. Trimming removed 0 bases from V and 3 bases from J; junction bases left unmatched: 4. CDR3 in DNA: TGTGCCAGCAGCTTAACCCAGGGGGGTGACTATGGCTACACCTTC. Translating gives CASSLTQGGDYGYTF.

The chain combines TRBV9 with TRBJ2-7; 8 bases match TRBD2. Germline CDR1 and CDR2: SGDLS and YYNGEE. V dropped 0 bases and J dropped 3; count of bases not matched to a gene: 8. The CDR3 runs to 16 residues. The CDR3 here is CASSVGSSGPLYEQYF. The CDR3 bases are TGTGCCAGCAGCGTAGGTTCTAGCGGGCCCCTCTACGAGCAGTACTTC.

J is TRBJ2-5 and V is TRBV20-1; D possibly uses TRBD1 or TRBD2 (5 bases each). The DNA end is more similar to TRBJ2-7, so the J call may be wrong. This CDR3 spans 13 amino acids. Germline V gene lookup returns CDR1 DFQATT and CDR2 SNEGSKA (reference sequence). The CDR3 here is CSARAGLSYEQYF. The CDR3 DNA follows: TGCAGTGCCAGGGCGGGCCTTTCCTACGAGCAGTACTTC.

The chain combines TRBV6-5 with TRBJ2-2; D not resolved. Germline V gene sequence: CDR1 MNHEY, CDR2 SVGAGI. The CDR3 extends over 14 amino acids. Trimming took 4 bases from V and 4 from J, leaving 10 bases between them. The chain's CDR3 is CASSSYGGTGELFF. The CDR3, as DNA: TGTGCCAGCAGTTCCTATGGTGGCACCGGGGAGCTGTTTTTT.

The chain combines TRBV5-5 with TRBJ1-5; TRBD1 might be the D (5 bases). Germline V gene data show CDR1 as SGHKS and CDR2 as YYEKEE (reference sequence). The CDR3 spans 16 residues. Trimming took 0 bases from V and 0 from J, leaving 10 bases between them. CDR3 in amino acids: CASSLDPGFSNQPQHF. The CDR3 DNA follows: TGTGCCAGCAGCTTGGACCCAGGGTTTAGCAATCAGCCCCAGCATTTT.

This clonotype turned up a few times. The rearrangement links TRBV5-5 to TRBJ2-7; D call uncertain. Germline CDR1 reads SGHKS; CDR2 reads YYEKEE (reference sequence). The V end was cut by 1 base, the J end by 2 bases, with 13 bases between. The CDR3 runs 15 residues. CDR3 protein: CASSLIGGRAYEQYF. As DNA, the CDR3 is TGTGCCAGCAGCTTGATAGGCGGCAGAGCCTACGAGCAGTACTTC.

This clonotype was counted between two and nine times. This rearrangement joins TRBV7-9 to TRBJ2-5, with D perhaps matching TRBD2 (7 bases). The CDR3 covers 15 residues. The V gene's germline CDR1 is SEHNR and CDR2 FQNEAQ (reference sequence). V was shortened by 5 bases and J by 4 bases, with 17 bases between the two germline ends. The CDR3 loop is CASSPRGRGGETQYF. CDR3 sequence (DNA): TGTGCCAGCAGCCCTAGGGGGAGGGGAGGAGAGACCCAGTACTTC.

The chain carries TRBV10-3 and TRBJ1-5; TRBD1 is a possible D gene (6 bases). CDR1 is ENHRY, CDR2 SYGVKD, per germline. The germline V and J ends were trimmed by 10 bases and 6 bases, with 13 bases remaining between them. This CDR3 has 12 amino acids. The CDR3 protein is CANVTGLQPQHF. CDR3 in DNA: TGTGCCAACGTGACAGGTCTTCAGCCCCAGCATTTT.

The V call is TRBV7-2, the J call TRBJ1-2; weak D call: TRBD1 (5 bases). Trimming left V 5 bases short and J 3 bases short, with 16 bases between. Germline CDR1 reads SGHTA; CDR2 reads FQGNSA. This CDR3 is 15 amino acids long. CDR3 in amino acids: CASSQPAGRDYGYTF. CDR3 bases: TGTGCCAGCAGCCAGCCCGCGGGGCGGGACTATGGCTACACCTTC.

This clonotype turned up a few times. The chain is built from TRBV5-1 and TRBJ1-1; the D gene is possibly TRBD1 (5 bases). The CDR3 sequence is 14 residues long. With 7 bases removed from V and 0 bases from J, the gap between germline ends came to 13 bases. Looked up from germline, CDR1 is SGHRS and CDR2 is YFSETQ. The CDR3 loop reads CASRGGAVNTEAFF. The CDR3 DNA follows: TGCGCCAGCCGGGGGGGTGCGGTGAACACTGAAGCTTTCTTT.